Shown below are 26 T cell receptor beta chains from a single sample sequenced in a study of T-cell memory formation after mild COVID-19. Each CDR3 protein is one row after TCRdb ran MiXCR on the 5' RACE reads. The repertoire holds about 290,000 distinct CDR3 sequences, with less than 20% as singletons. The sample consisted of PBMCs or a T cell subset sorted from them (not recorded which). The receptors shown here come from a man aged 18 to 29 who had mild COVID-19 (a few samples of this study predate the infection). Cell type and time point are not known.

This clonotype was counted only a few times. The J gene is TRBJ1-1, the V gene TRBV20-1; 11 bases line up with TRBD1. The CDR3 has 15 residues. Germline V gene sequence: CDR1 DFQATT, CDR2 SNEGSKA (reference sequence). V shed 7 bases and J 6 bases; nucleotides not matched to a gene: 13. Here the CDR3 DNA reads TGCAGTGTTCCGGACAGGGGGCGTCAGGGCCCTGAAGCTTTCTTT. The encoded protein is CSVPDRGRQGPEAFF.

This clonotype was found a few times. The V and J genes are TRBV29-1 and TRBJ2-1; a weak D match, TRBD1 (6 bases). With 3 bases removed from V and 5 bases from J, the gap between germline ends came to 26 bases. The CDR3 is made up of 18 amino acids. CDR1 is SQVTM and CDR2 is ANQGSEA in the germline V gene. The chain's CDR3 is CSVEGPKYPWTANNEQFF. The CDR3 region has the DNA TGCAGCGTTGAGGGTCCCAAATATCCATGGACAGCCAACAATGAGCAGTTCTTC.

CDR3 amino acids: CASTWGGADTQYF. The CDR3 DNA sequence: TGTGCCAGCACCTGGGGGGGCGCAGATACGCAGTATTTT. This chain uses TRBV6-5 with TRBJ2-3; the D gene is possibly TRBD2 (7 bases). Germline V gene lookup returns CDR1 MNHEY and CDR2 SVGAGI. Trimming cost V 7 bases and J 4 bases, with 12 bases left between them. This CDR3 spans 13 amino acids.

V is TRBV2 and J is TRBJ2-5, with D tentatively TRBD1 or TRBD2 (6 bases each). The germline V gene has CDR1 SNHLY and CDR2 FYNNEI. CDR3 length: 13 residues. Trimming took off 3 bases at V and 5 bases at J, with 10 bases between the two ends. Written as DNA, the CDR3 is TGTGCCAGCAGTGATTCGGGGGCTGAGACCCAGTACTTC. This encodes CASSDSGAETQYF.

The CDR3 nucleotides are TGTGCCGACAAGGAGGGCAGCACAGATACGCAGTATTTT. Protein: CADKEGSTDTQYF. This chain uses TRBV7-2 with TRBJ2-3, with a weak D call TRBD2 (6 bases). This CDR3 spans 13 amino acids. Germline values: CDR1 SGHTA, CDR2 FQGNSA. Deletions cut 11 bases from V and 0 bases from J, with 12 bases between.

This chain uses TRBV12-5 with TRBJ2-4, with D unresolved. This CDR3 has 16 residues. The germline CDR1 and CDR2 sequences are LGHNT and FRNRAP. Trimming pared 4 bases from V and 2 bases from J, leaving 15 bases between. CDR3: CASGCPGDGPKNIQYF. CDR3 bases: TGTGCTAGTGGTTGCCCGGGCGACGGGCCCAAAAACATTCAGTACTTC. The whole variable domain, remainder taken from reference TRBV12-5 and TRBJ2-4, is DARVTQTPRHKVTEMGQEVTMRCQPILGHNTVFWYRQTMMQGLELLAYFRNRAPLDDSGMPKDRFSAEMPDATLATLKIQPSEPRDSAVYFCASGCPGDGPKNIQYFGAGTRLSVL.

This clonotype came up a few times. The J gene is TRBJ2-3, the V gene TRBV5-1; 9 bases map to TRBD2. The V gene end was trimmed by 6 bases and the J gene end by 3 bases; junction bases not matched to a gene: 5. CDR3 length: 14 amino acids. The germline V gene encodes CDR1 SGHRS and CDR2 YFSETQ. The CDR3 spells CASTVSGGTDTQYF. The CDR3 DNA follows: TGCGCCAGCACCGTTAGCGGGGGTACAGATACGCAGTATTTT.

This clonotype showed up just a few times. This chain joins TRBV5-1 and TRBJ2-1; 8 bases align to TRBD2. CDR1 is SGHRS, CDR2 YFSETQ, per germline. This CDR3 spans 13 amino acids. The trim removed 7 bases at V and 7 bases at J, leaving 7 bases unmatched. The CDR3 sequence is CASSRGGGNEQFF. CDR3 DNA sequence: TGCGCCAGCTCCCGGGGGGGCGGGAATGAGCAGTTCTTC.

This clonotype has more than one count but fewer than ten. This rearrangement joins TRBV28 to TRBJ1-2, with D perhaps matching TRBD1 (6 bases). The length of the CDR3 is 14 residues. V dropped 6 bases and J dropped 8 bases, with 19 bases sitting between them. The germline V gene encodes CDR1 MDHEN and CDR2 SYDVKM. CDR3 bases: TGTGCCAGCAGGGGGGGGCACCTTCTAATAGGCTACACCTTC. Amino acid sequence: CASRGGHLLIGYTF.

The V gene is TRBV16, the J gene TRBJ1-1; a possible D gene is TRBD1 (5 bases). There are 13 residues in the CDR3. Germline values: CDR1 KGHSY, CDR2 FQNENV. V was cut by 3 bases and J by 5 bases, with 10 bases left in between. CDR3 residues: CASSHGGRTEAFF. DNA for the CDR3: TGTGCCAGCAGCCACGGGGGGAGGACTGAAGCTTTCTTT.

The CDR3 bases are TGTGCCAGCAGCCCCGTTGGGCCCGGCTACACCTTC. Translating gives CASSPVGPGYTF. The chain carries TRBV5-5 and TRBJ1-2; D ambiguous. The CDR3 sequence is 12 residues long. V was clipped by 4 bases and J by 8 bases, with 12 bases between them. The V gene's germline CDR1 is SGHKS and CDR2 YYEKEE (reference sequence). Drawing the rest from reference TRBV5-5 and TRBJ1-2, the complete variable domain is DAGVTQSPTHLIKTRGQQVTLRCSPISGHKSVSWYQQVLGQGPQFIFQYYEKEERGRGNFPDRFSARQFPNYSSELNVNALLLGDSALYLCASSPVGPGYTFGSGTRLTVV.

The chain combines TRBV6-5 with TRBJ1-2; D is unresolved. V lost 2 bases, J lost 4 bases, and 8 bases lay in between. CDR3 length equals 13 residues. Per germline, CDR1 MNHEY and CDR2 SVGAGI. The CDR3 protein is CASSYPGTYGYTF. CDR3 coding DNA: TGTGCCAGCAGTTACCCTGGAACCTATGGCTACACCTTC.

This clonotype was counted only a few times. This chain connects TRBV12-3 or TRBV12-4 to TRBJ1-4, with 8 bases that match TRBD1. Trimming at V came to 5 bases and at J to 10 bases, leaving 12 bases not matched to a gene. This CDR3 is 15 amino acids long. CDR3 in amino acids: CASSQQTGERGKLFF. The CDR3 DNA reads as TGTGCCAGCAGTCAGCAGACAGGGGAGCGCGGAAAACTGTTTTTT.

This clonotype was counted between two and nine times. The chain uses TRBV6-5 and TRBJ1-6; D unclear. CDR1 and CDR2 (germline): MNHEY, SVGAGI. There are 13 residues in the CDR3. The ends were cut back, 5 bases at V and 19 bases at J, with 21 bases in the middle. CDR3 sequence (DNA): TGTGCCAGCAGTACCCTGGAAGGGTCCGGTTGGCACTTT. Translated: CASSTLEGSGWHF.

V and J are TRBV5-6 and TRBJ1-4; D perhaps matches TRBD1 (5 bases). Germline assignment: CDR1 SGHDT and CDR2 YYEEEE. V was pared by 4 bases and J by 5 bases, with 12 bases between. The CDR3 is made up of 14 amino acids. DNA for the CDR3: TGTGCCAGCAGCCTCCGGGACGGAAATGAAAAACTGTTTTTT. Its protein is CASSLRDGNEKLFF. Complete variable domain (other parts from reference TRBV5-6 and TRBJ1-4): DAGVTQSPTHLIKTRGQQVTLRCSPKSGHDTVSWYQQALGQGPQFIFQYYEEEERQRGNFPDRFSGHQFPNYSSELNVNALLLGDSALYLCASSLRDGNEKLFFGSGTQLSVL.

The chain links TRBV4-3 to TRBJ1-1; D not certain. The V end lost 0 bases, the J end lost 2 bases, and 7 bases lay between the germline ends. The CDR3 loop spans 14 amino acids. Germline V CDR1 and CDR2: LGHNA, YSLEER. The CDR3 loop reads CASSQDKYNTEAFF. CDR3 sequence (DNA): TGCGCCAGCAGCCAAGATAAGTACAACACTGAAGCTTTCTTT.

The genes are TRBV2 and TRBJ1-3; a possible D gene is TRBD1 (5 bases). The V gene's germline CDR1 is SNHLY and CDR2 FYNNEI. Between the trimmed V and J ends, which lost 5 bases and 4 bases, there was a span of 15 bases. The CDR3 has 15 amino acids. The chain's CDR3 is CASSRDSYAGNTIYF. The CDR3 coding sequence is TGTGCCAGCAGTCGAGACAGTTATGCAGGAAACACCATATATTTT. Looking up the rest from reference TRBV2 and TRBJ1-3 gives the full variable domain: EPEVTQTPSHQVTQMGQEVILRCVPISNHLYFYWYRQILGQKVEFLVSFYNNEISEKSEIFDDQFSVERPDGSNFTLKIRSTKLEDSAMYFCASSRDSYAGNTIYFGEGSWLTVV.

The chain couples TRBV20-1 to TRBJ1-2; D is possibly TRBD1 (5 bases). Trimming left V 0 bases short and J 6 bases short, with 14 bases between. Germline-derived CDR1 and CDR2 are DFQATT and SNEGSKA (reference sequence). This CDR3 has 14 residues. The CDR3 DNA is TGCAGTGCTAGAGATACAGGAGGAGTAAATGGCTACACCTTC. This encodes CSARDTGGVNGYTF.

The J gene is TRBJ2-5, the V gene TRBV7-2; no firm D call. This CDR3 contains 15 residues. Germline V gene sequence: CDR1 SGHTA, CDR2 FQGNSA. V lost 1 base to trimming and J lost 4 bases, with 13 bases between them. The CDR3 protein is CASSLVAGPRETQYF. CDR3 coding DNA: TGTGCCAGCAGCTTAGTGGCAGGCCCAAGAGAGACCCAGTACTTC.

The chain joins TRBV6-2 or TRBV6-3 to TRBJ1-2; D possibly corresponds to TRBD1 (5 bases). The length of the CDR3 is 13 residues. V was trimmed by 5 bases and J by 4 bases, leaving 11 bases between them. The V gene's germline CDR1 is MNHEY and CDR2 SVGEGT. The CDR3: CASSLTDFYGYTF. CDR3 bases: TGTGCCAGCAGTCTGACAGACTTCTATGGCTACACCTTC.

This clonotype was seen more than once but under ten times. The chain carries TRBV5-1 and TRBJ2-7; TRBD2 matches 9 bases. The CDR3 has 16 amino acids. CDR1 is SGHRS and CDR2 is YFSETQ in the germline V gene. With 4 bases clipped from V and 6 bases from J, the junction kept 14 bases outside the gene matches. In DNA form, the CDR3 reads TGCGCCAGCAGCGCCCAAGTAGCGGGGGACTTCCGCGAGCAGTACTTC. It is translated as CASSAQVAGDFREQYF.

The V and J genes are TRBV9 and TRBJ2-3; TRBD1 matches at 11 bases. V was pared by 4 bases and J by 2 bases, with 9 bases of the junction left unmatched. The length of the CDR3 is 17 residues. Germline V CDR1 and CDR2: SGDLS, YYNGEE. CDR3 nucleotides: TGTGCCAGCAGCTTTAGTGGGGGACAGGGGGTCACAGATACGCAGTATTTT. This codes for CASSFSGGQGVTDTQYF.

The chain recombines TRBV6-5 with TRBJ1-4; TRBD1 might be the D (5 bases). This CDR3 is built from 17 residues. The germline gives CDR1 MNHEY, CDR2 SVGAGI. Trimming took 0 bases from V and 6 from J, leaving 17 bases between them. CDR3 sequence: CASSYSQDRGAYEKLFF. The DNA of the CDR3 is TGTGCCAGCAGTTACTCGCAGGATCGAGGGGCTTATGAAAAACTGTTTTTT.

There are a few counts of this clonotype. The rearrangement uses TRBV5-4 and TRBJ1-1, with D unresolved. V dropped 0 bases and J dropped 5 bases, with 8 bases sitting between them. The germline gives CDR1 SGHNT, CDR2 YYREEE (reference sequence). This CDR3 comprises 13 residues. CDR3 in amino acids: CASSLARATEAFF. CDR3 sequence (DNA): TGTGCCAGCAGCTTGGCCCGGGCGACTGAAGCTTTCTTT.

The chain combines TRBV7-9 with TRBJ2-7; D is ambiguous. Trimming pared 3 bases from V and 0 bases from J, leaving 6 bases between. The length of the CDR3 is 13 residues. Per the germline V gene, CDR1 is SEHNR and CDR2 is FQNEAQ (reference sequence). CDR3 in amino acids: CASSFDSSYEQYV. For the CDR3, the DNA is TGTGCCAGCAGCTTCGATAGCTCCTACGAGCAGTACGTC.

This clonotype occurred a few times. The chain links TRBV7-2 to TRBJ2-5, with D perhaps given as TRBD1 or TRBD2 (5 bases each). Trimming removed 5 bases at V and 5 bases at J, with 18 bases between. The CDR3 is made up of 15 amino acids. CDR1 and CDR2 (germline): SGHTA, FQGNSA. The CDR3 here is CASSHGAGVEETQYF. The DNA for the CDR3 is TGTGCCAGCAGCCACGGGGCGGGTGTTGAGGAGACCCAGTACTTC.